This TCR beta chain was recorded in a study of blood T cell repertoires in COVID-19. Using immunoSEQ multiplex PCR, the repertoire was profiled, and TCRdb retains in-frame clones only, with some absent. This table has 300,000 to 350,000 clones, 75% to 95% appearing once. The Seattle patients joined while their infection was active and were tracked longitudinally afterward. The CDR3 loop spans 15 amino acids. Germline V CDR1 and CDR2: KGHSH, LQKENI. V lost 3 bases, J lost 3 bases, and 14 bases lay in between. The origin of this receptor is a woman between 25 and 40 years old with COVID-19, enrolled during active disease. Material for sequencing was peripheral blood. V is TRBV18 and J is TRBJ1-1, with D perhaps matching TRBD1 (6 bases). The CDR3: CASSPRGARDTEAFF. The CDR3 DNA reads as TGTGCCAGCTCACCTCGGGGGGCGAGGGACACTGAAGCTTTCTTT.